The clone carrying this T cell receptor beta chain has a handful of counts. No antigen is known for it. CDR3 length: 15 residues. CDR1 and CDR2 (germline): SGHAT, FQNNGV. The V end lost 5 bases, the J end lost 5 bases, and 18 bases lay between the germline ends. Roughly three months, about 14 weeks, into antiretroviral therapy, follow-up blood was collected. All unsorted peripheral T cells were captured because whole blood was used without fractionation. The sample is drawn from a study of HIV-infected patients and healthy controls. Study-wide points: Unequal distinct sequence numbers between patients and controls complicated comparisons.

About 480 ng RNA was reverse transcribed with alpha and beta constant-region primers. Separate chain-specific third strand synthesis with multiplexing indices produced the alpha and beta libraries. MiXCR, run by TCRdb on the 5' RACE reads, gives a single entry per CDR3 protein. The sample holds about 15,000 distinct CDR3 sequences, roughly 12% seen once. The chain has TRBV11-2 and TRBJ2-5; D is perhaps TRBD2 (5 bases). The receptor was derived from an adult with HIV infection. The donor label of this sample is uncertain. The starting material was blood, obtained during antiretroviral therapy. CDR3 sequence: CASSPDDGRGETQYF. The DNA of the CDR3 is TGTGCCAGCAGCCCAGACGACGGACGCGGGGAGACCCAGTACTTC.